These T cell receptor beta chains were read from a single sample in a study of T cell changes during pregnancy in multiple sclerosis. Sequencing used immunoSEQ multiplex PCR; TCRdb keeps in-frame clones, though not all of them. The sample yields under 50,000 clones, about 94% seen once. The source material was CD4+ T cells from peripheral blood mononuclear cells, sampled after pregnancy. The receptors come from a female donor with multiple sclerosis, enrolled in a pregnancy study. CDR3s include the opening cysteine and the closing phenylalanine or tryptophan. The order of the fields is clone size, J gene, D gene, V gene, CDR3 protein, CDR3 DNA. D genes are given only for firm matches. The size field is filled for only some rows; it gives once, few, many or a size class.

size: NA; J: TRBJ1-2; D: NA; V: TRBV11-2; CDR3: CASSQTGSYGYTF; DNA: TGTGCCAGCAGCCAGACCGGGTCCTATGGCTACACCTTC
size: NA; J: TRBJ2-3; D: TRBD2; V: TRBV6-6; CDR3: CASRQQLAPSTDTQYF; DNA: TGTGCCAGCAGGCAACAACTAGCGCCCAGCACAGATACGCAGTATTTT
size: NA; J: TRBJ2-1; D: NA; V: TRBV4-1; CDR3: CASSQVGGRDNEQFF; DNA: TGCGCCAGCAGCCAAGTCGGGGGACGGGACAATGAGCAGTTCTTC
size: NA; J: TRBJ1-5; D: TRBD1; V: TRBV15; CDR3: CATSTGTANQPQHF; DNA: TGTGCCACCAGCACCGGGACAGCGAATCAGCCCCAGCATTTT
size: once; J: TRBJ1-1; D: NA; V: TRBV19; CDR3: CASGGMNTEAFF; DNA: TGTGCCAGTGGGGGGATGAACACTGAAGCTTTCTTT
size: NA; J: TRBJ1-6; D: TRBD1; V: TRBV18; CDR3: CASSTTGIDSPLHF; DNA: TGTGCCAGCTCGACGACAGGGATCGATTCACCCCTCCACTTT
size: NA; J: TRBJ1-4; D: NA; V: TRBV5-6; CDR3: CASSLSVNRENEKLFF; DNA: TGTGCCAGCAGCTTATCTGTTAATAGGGAGAATGAAAAACTGTTTTTT
size: NA; J: TRBJ1-1; D: TRBD1; V: TRBV5-4; CDR3: CASSGDRLNTEAFF; DNA: TGTGCCAGCAGCGGGGACAGGCTGAACACTGAAGCTTTCTTT
size: NA; J: TRBJ1-2; D: NA; V: TRBV6-1; CDR3: CASSVAGQVSGGYTF; DNA: TGTGCCAGCAGTGTGGCAGGACAAGTGTCCGGAGGCTACACCTTC
size: NA; J: TRBJ2-6; D: NA; V: TRBV7-6; CDR3: CASSPGRGPAGANVLTF; DNA: TGTGCCAGCAGCCCCGGGCGGGGGCCGGCTGGGGCCAACGTCCTGACTTTC
size: once; J: TRBJ1-1; D: TRBD1; V: TRBV2; CDR3: CASSEWTGQGTEAFF; DNA: TGTGCCAGCAGTGAATGGACAGGGCAAGGGACTGAAGCTTTCTTT
size: NA; J: TRBJ2-1; D: TRBD2; V: TRBV7-3; CDR3: CASSLVVASGGTNEQFF; DNA: TGTGCCAGCAGCTTAGTCGTGGCTAGCGGGGGGACCAATGAGCAGTTCTTC
size: NA; J: TRBJ1-1; D: NA; V: TRBV21-1; CDR3: CASSKGYRERTEAFF; DNA: TGTGCCAGCAGCAAAGGGTACAGGGAGAGAACTGAAGCTTTCTTT
size: once; J: TRBJ1-6; D: TRBD1; V: TRBV10-3; CDR3: CAISGDRGKNSPLHF; DNA: TGTGCCATCAGCGGAGACAGGGGGAAGAATTCACCCCTCCACTTT
size: NA; J: TRBJ1-1; D: TRBD1; V: TRBV18; CDR3: CASSPRTGMDTEAFF; DNA: TGTGCCAGCTCACCAAGGACAGGGATGGACACTGAAGCTTTCTTT
size: NA; J: TRBJ1-5; D: NA; V: TRBV5-6; CDR3: CASSLGRQTNQPQHF; DNA: TGTGCCAGCAGCTTGGGGAGGCAGACAAATCAGCCCCAGCATTTT
size: NA; J: TRBJ1-1; D: NA; V: TRBV27; CDR3: CASSSRTYTEAFF; DNA: TGTGCCAGCAGTTCCCGCACATACACTGAAGCTTTCTTT
size: once; J: TRBJ1-5; D: NA; V: TRBV18; CDR3: CASSIAKENSNQPQHF; DNA: TGTGCCAGCTCAATCGCCAAAGAGAATAGCAATCAGCCCCAGCATTTT
size: NA; J: TRBJ1-5; D: TRBD1; V: TRBV7-9; CDR3: CASSRDRVGNQPQHF; DNA: TGTGCCAGCAGCCGCGACAGGGTTGGCAATCAGCCCCAGCATTTT
size: NA; J: TRBJ1-1; D: NA; V: TRBV11-2; CDR3: CASSFNERGTEAFF; DNA: TGTGCCAGCAGCTTTAATGAAAGGGGCACTGAAGCTTTCTTT
size: NA; J: TRBJ1-1; D: NA; V: TRBV5-6; CDR3: CASSLGGTQSRSAFF; DNA: TGTGCCAGCAGCTTGGGCGGTACCCAATCTAGGTCAGCTTTCTTT
size: NA; J: TRBJ1-1; D: NA; V: TRBV5-1; CDR3: CASSSAGTLVTEAFF; DNA: TGCGCCAGCAGCTCCGCCGGGACATTGGTGACTGAAGCTTTCTTT
size: NA; J: TRBJ1-1; D: NA; V: TRBV10-3; CDR3: CAISETELNTEAFF; DNA: TGTGCCATCAGTGAGACAGAGTTGAACACTGAAGCTTTCTTT
size: once; J: TRBJ1-1; D: TRBD1; V: TRBV7-9; CDR3: CASSAWEGQGTAFF; DNA: TGTGCCAGCAGCGCTTGGGAGGGACAGGGGACAGCTTTCTTT
size: NA; J: TRBJ2-2; D: NA; V: TRBV11-2; CDR3: CASSLVEVVGELFF; DNA: TGTGCCAGCAGCTTAGTCGAGGTCGTCGGGGAGCTGTTTTTT
size: NA; J: TRBJ1-1; D: NA; V: TRBV11-2; CDR3: CASSPPIVSGLEAFF; DNA: TGTGCCAGCAGCCCACCTATTGTAAGCGGGTTGGAAGCTTTCTTT
size: NA; J: TRBJ2-1; D: TRBD2; V: TRBV6-5; CDR3: CASSYSGTSQNEQFF; DNA: TGTGCCAGCAGTTATTCAGGGACTAGCCAGAATGAGCAGTTCTTC
size: NA; J: TRBJ1-2; D: NA; V: TRBV2; CDR3: CASRDTLNYGYTF; DNA: TGTGCCAGCAGGGACACCCTTAACTATGGCTACACCTTC
size: NA; J: TRBJ2-3; D: NA; V: TRBV6-6; CDR3: CASSYSRGTDTQYF; DNA: TGTGCCAGCAGTTACTCAAGGGGAACAGATACGCAGTATTTT
size: NA; J: TRBJ1-1; D: NA; V: TRBV5-1; CDR3: CASSQTSMNTEAFF; DNA: TGCGCCAGCAGCCAAACGTCTATGAACACTGAAGCTTTCTTT
size: few; J: TRBJ1-3; D: NA; V: TRBV7-3; CDR3: CASSLTGGGNTIYF; DNA: TGTGCCAGCAGCTTAACAGGGGGTGGAAACACCATATATTTT
size: once; J: TRBJ2-5; D: TRBD1; V: TRBV6-5; CDR3: CASSRQGVETQYF; DNA: TGTGCCAGCAGCCGACAGGGGGTAGAGACCCAGTACTTC
size: NA; J: TRBJ2-2; D: TRBD1; V: TRBV9; CDR3: CASSAYLTGQGRTGELFF; DNA: TGTGCCAGCAGCGCCTACTTAACCGGACAGGGGAGGACCGGGGAGCTGTTTTTT
size: few; J: TRBJ2-7; D: NA; V: TRBV28; CDR3: CASMSRGPYEQYF; DNA: TGTGCCAGCATGTCCAGGGGCCCCTACGAGCAGTACTTC
size: NA; J: TRBJ2-3; D: NA; V: TRBV5-4; CDR3: CASSKQTGATDTQYF; DNA: TGTGCCAGCAGTAAACAGACAGGAGCCACAGATACGCAGTATTTT
size: NA; J: TRBJ2-5; D: NA; V: TRBV10-3; CDR3: CAISGGGRGGETQYF; DNA: TGTGCCATCAGTGGCGGGGGCAGGGGTGGAGAGACCCAGTACTTC
size: NA; J: TRBJ1-1; D: NA; V: TRBV18; CDR3: CASSPGVVNTEAFF; DNA: TGTGCCAGCTCACCAGGAGTGGTTAACACTGAAGCTTTCTTT
size: NA; J: TRBJ1-2; D: NA; V: TRBV6-1; CDR3: CASSETGIGYTF; DNA: TGTGCCAGCAGTGAAACAGGGATTGGCTACACCTTC
size: NA; J: TRBJ2-3; D: NA; V: TRBV18; CDR3: CASSKTSDTDTQYF; DNA: TGTGCCAGCTCAAAGACTAGTGACACAGATACGCAGTATTTT
size: NA; J: TRBJ1-2; D: NA; V: TRBV7-3; CDR3: CASSSVPGSVYTF; DNA: TGTGCCAGCAGTTCGGTGCCCGGGTCCGTCTACACCTTC